This T cell receptor (beta chain) was documented in a study of T-cell memory formation after mild COVID-19. Whole-study results and caveats: The CD4+ clones that contracted clustered mainly within CM and EM, and the CD8+ clones concentrated in EMRA.

About this clonotype itself: Its antigen is undetermined.

Constant-segment primers served in 5'RACE that generated TCR alpha and TCR beta cDNA libraries bearing sample barcodes and UMIs. TCRdb re-called the 5' RACE reads through MiXCR, storing one row per CDR3 protein. The sample includes under 300,000 distinct CDR3 sequences, around 10% seen only once; the top ten take more than 20%. V was pared by 5 bases and J by 7 bases, with 14 bases between. Per germline, CDR1 SGHTA and CDR2 FQGNSA. This CDR3 spans 13 amino acids. Sequencing was done on a sample of PBMCs or a T cell subset sorted from them (not recorded which). The receptor was isolated from a man aged 18-30 years who had mild COVID-19 (a few samples of this study predate the infection). Cell type and time point are not known. The chain carries TRBV7-2 and TRBJ1-2; tentative D call: TRBD1 (6 bases). CDR3 in DNA: TGTGCCAGCAGCGGAGTGGGGGCCGTTGGCTACACCTTC. It specifies CASSGVGAVGYTF.